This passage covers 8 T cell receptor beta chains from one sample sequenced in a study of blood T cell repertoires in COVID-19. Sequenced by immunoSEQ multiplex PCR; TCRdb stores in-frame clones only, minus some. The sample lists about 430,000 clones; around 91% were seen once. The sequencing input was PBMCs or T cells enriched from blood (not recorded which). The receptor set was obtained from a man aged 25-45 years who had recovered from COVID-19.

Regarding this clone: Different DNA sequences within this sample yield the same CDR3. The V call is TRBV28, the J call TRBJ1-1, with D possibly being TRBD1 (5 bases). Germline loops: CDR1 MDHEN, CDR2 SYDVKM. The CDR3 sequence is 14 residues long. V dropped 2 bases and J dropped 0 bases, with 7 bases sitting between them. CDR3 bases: TGTGCCAGCAGTTTACAGGGTATGAACACTGAAGCTTTCTTT. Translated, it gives CASSLQGMNTEAFF.

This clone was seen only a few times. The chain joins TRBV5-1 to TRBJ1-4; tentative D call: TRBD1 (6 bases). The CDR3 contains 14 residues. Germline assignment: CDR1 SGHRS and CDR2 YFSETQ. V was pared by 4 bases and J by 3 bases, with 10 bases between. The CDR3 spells CASSIQGPNEKLFF. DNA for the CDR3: TGCGCCAGCAGCATACAGGGCCCTAATGAAAAACTGTTTTTT.

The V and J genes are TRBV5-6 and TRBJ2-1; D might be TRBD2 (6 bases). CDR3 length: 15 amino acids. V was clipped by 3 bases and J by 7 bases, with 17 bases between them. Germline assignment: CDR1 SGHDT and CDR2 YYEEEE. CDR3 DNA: TGTGCCAGCAGCTCTTTGGGGGGAAAAAGGAATGAGCAGTTCTTC. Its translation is CASSSLGGKRNEQFF.

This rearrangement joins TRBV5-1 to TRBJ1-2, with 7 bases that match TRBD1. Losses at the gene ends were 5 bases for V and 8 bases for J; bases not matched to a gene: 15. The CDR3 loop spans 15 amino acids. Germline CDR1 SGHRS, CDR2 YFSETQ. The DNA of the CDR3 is TGCGCCAGCAGGCGGCCGGGACAGCCTCTAACGGGCTACACCTTC. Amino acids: CASRRPGQPLTGYTF.

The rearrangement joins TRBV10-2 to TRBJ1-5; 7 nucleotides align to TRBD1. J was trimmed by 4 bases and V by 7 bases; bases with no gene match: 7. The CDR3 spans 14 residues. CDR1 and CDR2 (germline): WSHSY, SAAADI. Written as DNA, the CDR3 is TGCGCCAGCAAAGGGACAGAGATGAATCAGCCCCAGCATTTT. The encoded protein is CASKGTEMNQPQHF.

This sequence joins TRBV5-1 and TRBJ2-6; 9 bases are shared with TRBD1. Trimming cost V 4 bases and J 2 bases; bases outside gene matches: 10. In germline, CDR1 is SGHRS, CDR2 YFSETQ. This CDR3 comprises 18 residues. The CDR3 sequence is CASSPEDRGTAGANVLTF. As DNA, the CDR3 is TGCGCCAGCAGCCCAGAGGACAGGGGTACGGCTGGGGCCAACGTCCTGACTTTC.

The DNA for the CDR3 is TGCGCCAGCACTTCGACAGGGAACACCGGGGAGCTGTTTTTT. Translating it yields CASTSTGNTGELFF. The chain couples TRBV10-1 to TRBJ2-2; D possibly corresponds to TRBD1 (6 bases). Trimming stripped 7 bases from V and 1 base from J, with 10 bases between. This CDR3 is 14 amino acids long. Germline V lookup: CDR1 WNHNN, CDR2 SYGVQD (reference sequence).

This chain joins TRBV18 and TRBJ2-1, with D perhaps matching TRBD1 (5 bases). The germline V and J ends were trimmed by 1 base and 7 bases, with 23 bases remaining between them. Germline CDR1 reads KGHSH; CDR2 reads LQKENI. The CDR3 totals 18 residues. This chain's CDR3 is CASSPRVGAGSDPNEQFF. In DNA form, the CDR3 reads TGTGCCAGCTCACCACGGGTAGGAGCAGGGTCCGACCCAAATGAGCAGTTCTTC.